A selection of T cell receptor beta chains follows, all from one sample in a study of blood T cell repertoires in COVID-19. TCRdb's table, derived via immunoSEQ multiplex PCR, lists solely in-frame clones and lacks some. The table records 150,000 to 200,000 clones, approximately 84% of them present only once. Sequencing was done on a sample of peripheral blood. These receptors were taken from a woman aged 80 or older with acute or convalescent COVID-19. Each CDR3 is given without its conserved first and last residue. Each record gives: J gene, V gene, CDR3 protein.

>TRBJ2-7|TRBV4-3
ASSQRVGGSYEQY
>TRBJ2-7|TRBV3-1/TRBV3-2
ASSLGPGGTYEQY
>TRBJ1-2|TRBV6-5
ASTQQGSWYGYT
>TRBJ2-3|TRBV28
ASSSPSGRAIDTQY
>TRBJ1-1|TRBV7-9
ASSLGEGSTEAF
>TRBJ2-3|TRBV7-9
ASSFSTSTDTQY
>TRBJ2-7|TRBV4-1
ASSPKHTSGYEQY
>TRBJ2-7|TRBV5-1
ASTEGSSYEQY
>TRBJ1-2|TRBV6-5
ASSRLTEGYGYT
>TRBJ1-2|TRBV7-2
ASSWRQGPNYGYT
>TRBJ2-1|TRBV7-9
ASGIAGGIEQF
>TRBJ1-5|TRBV6-6
ASSTGRPGANQPQH
>TRBJ1-1|TRBV7-9
ASEQIQLNTEAF
>TRBJ2-1|TRBV9
ASSLTGPHEQF
>TRBJ1-5|TRBV7-2
ASSLIDRGQPQH
>TRBJ1-1|TRBV6-5
ASTLTGGFRGF
>TRBJ1-5|TRBV9
ASSVGGYSNQPQH
>TRBJ2-1|TRBV5-4
ASSRASEQYNEQF
>TRBJ2-1|TRBV7-9
ASSLTGSYNEQF
>TRBJ1-5|TRBV5-1
ASSLEGQGFQPQH
>TRBJ2-7|TRBV11-2
ASSRTSGTSYEQY
>TRBJ2-1|TRBV5-4
ASSGGYAYNEQF
>TRBJ2-5|TRBV5-1
ASSLGTGLQETQY
>TRBJ2-1|TRBV30
AWTGSGYEQF
>TRBJ2-3|TRBV5-4
ASSPGTARTDTQY
>TRBJ1-2|TRBV21-1
ASRSTGKGNYGYT
>TRBJ2-1|TRBV27
ASSLRQRDSYNEQF
>TRBJ1-2|TRBV28
ASRDSYYGYT
>TRBJ2-7|TRBV7-9
ASSWKGYEQY
>TRBJ2-2|TRBV5-1
ASSLGQLNTGELF
>TRBJ1-2|TRBV28
ASSSQGQSYT
>TRBJ2-7|TRBV5-4
ASSFGSYEQY
>TRBJ1-6|TRBV30
AWSVLTSPLH
>TRBJ2-3|TRBV15
ATSRGQGPSTDTQY
>TRBJ2-3|TRBV2
ASSESSDTQY
>TRBJ2-5|TRBV7-9
ASSPQRNRETQY
>TRBJ1-6|TRBV6-5
ASREGQGLSPLH
>TRBJ1-1|TRBV6-5
ASSYGSTVMNTEAF
>TRBJ2-5|TRBV29-1
SVEVAGGQETQY
>TRBJ1-1|TRBV25-1
ASSLDLNTEAF
>TRBJ2-2|TRBV2
ASSEAAGAITGELF
>TRBJ2-1|TRBV6-5
ASSYSTSMVNEQF
>TRBJ2-1|TRBV5-6
ASSIRTINSYNEQF
>TRBJ1-4|TRBV19
ASTLQGGNEKLF
>TRBJ2-3|TRBV24-1
ATSDPQGLPDTQY
>TRBJ2-1|TRBV7-8
ASSLVGGPYNEQF
>TRBJ1-1|TRBV6-6
ASSSYEDRKKAF
>TRBJ1-1|TRBV5-1
ASSFQVLDSIMGAF
>TRBJ1-4|TRBV11-2
ASSLGAVNEKLF
>TRBJ2-3|TRBV7-8
ASSLGTSGTDTQY
>TRBJ1-2|TRBV5-1
ASSLLGGTSYGYT
>TRBJ1-3|TRBV10-3
AISDPGIGNTIY
>TRBJ2-1|TRBV24-1
ATSDNGYNEQF
>TRBJ2-1|TRBV6-4
ASSDSTSGSDEQF
>TRBJ2-7|TRBV6-5
ASRPGGASYEQY
>TRBJ1-5|TRBV19
ASNTLDRVVDQPQH
>TRBJ2-7|TRBV4-2
ASSQLTSGGSYEQY